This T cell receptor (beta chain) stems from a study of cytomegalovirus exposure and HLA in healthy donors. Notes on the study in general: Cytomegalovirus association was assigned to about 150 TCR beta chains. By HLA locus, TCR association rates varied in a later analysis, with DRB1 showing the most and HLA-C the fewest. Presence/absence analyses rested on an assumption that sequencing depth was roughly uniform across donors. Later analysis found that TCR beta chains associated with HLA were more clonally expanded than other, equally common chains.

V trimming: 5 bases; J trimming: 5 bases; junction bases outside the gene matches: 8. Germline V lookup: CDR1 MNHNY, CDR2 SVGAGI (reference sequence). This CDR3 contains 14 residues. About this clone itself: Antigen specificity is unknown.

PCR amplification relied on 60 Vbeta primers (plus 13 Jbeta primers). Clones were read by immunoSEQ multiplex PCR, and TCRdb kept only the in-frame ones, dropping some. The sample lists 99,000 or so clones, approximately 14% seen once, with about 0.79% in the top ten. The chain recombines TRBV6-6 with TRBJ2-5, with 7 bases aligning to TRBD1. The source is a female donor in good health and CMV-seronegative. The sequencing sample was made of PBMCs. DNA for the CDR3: TGTGCCAGCAGTCAGACAACAGGGGTCGAGACCCAGTACTTC. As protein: CASSQTTGVETQYF.